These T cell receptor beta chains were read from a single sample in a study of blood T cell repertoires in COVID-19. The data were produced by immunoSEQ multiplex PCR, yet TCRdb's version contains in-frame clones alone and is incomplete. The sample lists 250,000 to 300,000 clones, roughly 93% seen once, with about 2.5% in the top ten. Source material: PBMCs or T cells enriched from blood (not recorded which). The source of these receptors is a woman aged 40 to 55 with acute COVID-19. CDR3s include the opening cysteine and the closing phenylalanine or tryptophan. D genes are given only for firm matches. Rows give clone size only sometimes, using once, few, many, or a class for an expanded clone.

cdr3_aa: CASSKTGSGEILVYGYTF
cdr3_nt: TGTGCCAGCAGTAAGACAGGGTCTGGAGAAATCTTAGTCTATGGCTACACCTTC
j_call: TRBJ1-2
d_call: TRBD1
clone_size: -
v_call: TRBV27

cdr3_aa: CASSPTGFSEAFF
cdr3_nt: TGCGCCAGCAGCCCGACAGGTTTCTCGGAAGCTTTCTTT
j_call: TRBJ1-1
d_call: -
clone_size: once
v_call: TRBV5-1

cdr3_aa: CASSRADNEQFF
cdr3_nt: TGTGCCAGCAGTCGAGCCGACAATGAGCAGTTCTTC
j_call: TRBJ2-1
d_call: -
clone_size: -
v_call: TRBV6-5

cdr3_aa: CSVENGTSGKRNEQFF
cdr3_nt: TGCAGCGTTGAAAATGGGACTAGCGGTAAGAGGAATGAGCAGTTCTTC
j_call: TRBJ2-1
d_call: TRBD2
clone_size: -
v_call: TRBV29-1

cdr3_aa: CASPSLRRDNSPLHF
cdr3_nt: TGTGCCAGCCCCTCCCTGCGCAGGGATAATTCACCCCTCCACTTT
j_call: TRBJ1-6
d_call: -
clone_size: -
v_call: TRBV28

cdr3_aa: CASSAGAGSGETQYF
cdr3_nt: TGTGCCAGCAGCGCAGGGGCCGGTTCGGGAGAGACCCAGTACTTC
j_call: TRBJ2-5
d_call: -
clone_size: -
v_call: TRBV7-9

cdr3_aa: CASSLKFLAGGPDTQYF
cdr3_nt: TGTGCCAGCAGCTTAAAATTCCTAGCGGGAGGCCCAGATACGCAGTATTTT
j_call: TRBJ2-3
d_call: TRBD2
clone_size: -
v_call: TRBV7-2

cdr3_aa: CASGRDEAFF
cdr3_nt: TGTGCCAGCGGGAGGGACGAAGCTTTCTTT
j_call: TRBJ1-1
d_call: -
clone_size: -
v_call: TRBV28

cdr3_aa: CASSEPAAGSNTGELFF
cdr3_nt: TGTGCCAGCAGTGAACCAGCGGCCGGGTCGAACACCGGGGAGCTGTTTTTT
j_call: TRBJ2-2
d_call: -
clone_size: -
v_call: TRBV2

cdr3_aa: CASSQDFGTSGKGQYF
cdr3_nt: TGTGCCAGCAGCCAAGATTTCGGGACTAGCGGGAAGGGGCAGTACTTC
j_call: TRBJ2-7
d_call: TRBD2
clone_size: -
v_call: TRBV3-1/TRBV3-2